This TCR beta chain was sequenced for a study of cytomegalovirus exposure and HLA in healthy donors (dated by TCRdb to between 2016 and 2019). Background for the entire study: An earlier analysis of roughly 630 of the donors reported about 250 Gb of sequence data and about 100 million unique TCR beta sequences from some 180 million T cells. Typing coverage varied by locus: roughly 629-630 donors for A, B, C, DRB1 and DQB1; roughly 500 for DQA1; around 610 for DPA1; 400 to 480 for DPB1. Because of strong linkage in the cohort, a handful of DR-DQ haplotypes were treated as single units for association and clustering. Alongside the repertoire data, information on donor age, sex, ethnicity and CMV serostatus was compiled. An earlier analysis of several hundred of the donors applied high-throughput TCR beta sequencing to assess whether each TCR beta V gene segment acted as functional or pseudogenic. Besides the first cohort of under 700 subjects, a separate validation cohort made up of 90 to 150 different subjects was used. HLA typing included class I and class II loci at four-digit resolution. On average, around 230,000 unique TCR beta nucleotide sequences were sequenced per donor among about 400 genotyped donors of the cohort, with 15% to 20% of those sequences being non-productive. The study aimed to test whether cataloging public T cell receptors could reveal signatures of past pathogen exposure. Of the approximately 400 genotyped donors, 81% fell in the genetic ancestry cluster associated with self-reported Caucasian donors. All discovery cohort repertoires had been generated using a single sequencing platform. Approximately 310 gigabases of sequencing data and 70 million to 100 million unique TCR sequences made up an early release that covered approximately 650 HLA-typed donors. The study used immunosequencing to profile the T cell repertoires of about 670 subjects and linked those repertoires to cytomegalovirus serostatus. Rather than drawing on any new phenotypic data, the later analysis identified candidate immune exposures from TCR beta sequences and the way those sequences occurred across donors. The study combined high-throughput TCR immunosequencing, statistical association of individual TCRs with disease status, and machine learning to predict cytomegalovirus infection status. To study patterns of TCR occurrence, a later analysis re-analyzed previously published TCR beta repertoires from 650 to 750 donors and added high-resolution HLA genotyping. A later genetic analysis took genome-wide SNP genotypes for about 65% of the roughly 670 donors and used that subset as a discovery cohort. Study-wide findings and limitations: For the cohort, immune exposure information was limited to CMV serostatus. Broadly in line with IMGT annotations, most TCR beta V segments showed up in productive rearrangements about 87% or about 30% of the time in an earlier analysis of some 590 of the donors. In vitro tests confirmed that a few of the cytomegalovirus-associated TCR beta chains recognize cytomegalovirus antigens. A total of 150 to 200 TCR beta chains were listed by the study as associated with cytomegalovirus. Across donors, most TCR sequences were observed very rarely, whereas some public TCRs were present in many individuals. Correlated functional status among segregating V segments might be attributable to linkage disequilibrium, but an unknown experimental factor could not be ruled out. In a later analysis, about 17,000 TCR beta sequences were associated with specific HLA alleles at a false discovery rate of 0.05. V-gene and J-gene trimming of TCR beta chains was associated with a missense DCLRE1C variant in a later genetic analysis, and the association was replicated in an independent cohort. According to a later analysis, parvovirus B19, influenza, CMV and Epstein-Barr virus appeared linked to several top co-occurrence clusters. Strong co-occurrence of HLA alleles, especially DR and DQ, made assigning TCR associations to individual alleles difficult. The earlier analysis of about 600 of the donors excluded roughly 17 rarely observed V segments, including chromosome 9 orphons, because counts were too low. A further reported finding was that TCR beta sequences accurately predicted the HLA-A and HLA-B alleles for most subjects in the first cohort. In a later analysis, most CMV-associated TCR beta chains were found to appear HLA-restricted, with HLA associations seemingly driven largely by CMV exposure. In a later genetic analysis, fewer N-insertions in productive TCRs were reported among donors in an Asian-associated ancestry cluster than the approximately 670-donor mean. The authors suggested that the approach could potentially be generalized to other disease states and immunological phenotypes. In a later analysis, the rate of TCR association differed among HLA loci, with DRB1 alleles having the most associated TCRs and HLA-C alleles having the fewest. The classifier was reported to diagnose cytomegalovirus status with high specificity and sensitivity in both the original cohort and the validation cohort. This cohort had only TCR beta chains sequenced, and the lack of alpha or paired-chain data limited which features could be detected. Presence/absence analyses assumed roughly uniform sequencing depth across donors, an assumption that may not hold. Because some donors lacked HLA typing at each locus, the association tests relied only on the typed subset. A cluster of highly shared sequence variants was judged likely to be a technical artifact of the sequencing pipeline. A later analysis found that HLA-associated TCR beta chains were more clonally expanded and had lower generation probabilities than equally common non-associated chains.

The library was prepared using the immunoSEQ multiplex PCR assay. For the multiplex PCR, a mixture combining 60 forward primers for TCR Vbeta segments and 13 reverse primers for TCR Jbeta segments was used. Amplification of the CDR3 region of rearranged TCR beta genes was performed with a multiplex PCR assay on genomic DNA. Amplified TCR beta libraries were sequenced as 87-base-pair reads on the Illumina HiSeq System. Regarding the original processing steps: A later analysis counted about 80 million unique TCR beta chains across the 550 to 700 repertoires, and some 11 million of these chains were shared by at least two donors. Raw reads were error-corrected and collapsed into unique sequences with a nearest-neighbor algorithm that merged closely related sequences to remove PCR and sequencing errors. To assign V, D and J gene segments, CDR3 sequences were aligned to IMGT reference sequences. For a sequence to be retained, a match of at least six nucleotides to both a V gene segment and a J gene segment was required. Rearrangements were called productive when the CDR3 lacked stop codons and stayed in frame with V and J; all others were non-productive. CDR3 was defined by IMGT convention, running from the second conserved V-encoded cysteine to the conserved J-encoded phenylalanine. The earlier analysis of approximately 500 of the donors excluded sequences that lacked an unambiguous match to a single V gene segment. An earlier analysis of a few hundred of the donors called V segments functional above 56.7% productive rearrangements and segregating when the between-donor standard deviation exceeded 5%. A statistical classification framework was built to diagnose cytomegalovirus status from the catalog of TCR beta chain sequences. V and J gene assignment, in a later analysis, came from comparing TCR nucleotide sequences with IMGT/GENE-DB human TR gene sequences. In a later analysis, CDR3 sequences and most-parsimonious VDJ recombination scenarios were assigned using the TCRdist pipeline. A later analysis defined each TCR beta chain by its CDR3 amino acid sequence plus V-gene family, and excluded reads lacking a unique V-gene family. As a way to deal with suspected cross-contamination and a sequencing artifact, a later analysis dropped roughly 600 nucleotide sequences that were highly shared and had low generation probability. A later analysis calculated a clonal expansion index for each public chain from normalized within-repertoire ranks of inferred template counts. In a later analysis, generation probabilities were computed with a VDJ recombination model fitted to out-of-frame rearrangements, and the resulting probabilities were checked against IGoR. A later analysis scored TCR-TCR, TCR-HLA and TCR-CMV co-occurrence with hypergeometric tests, applying a repertoire-size bias correction to TCR pairs. False discovery rates were estimated in a later analysis by permuting HLA or CMV assignments 20 times. In a later analysis, co-occurring TCRs were grouped using DBSCAN, with TCRdist sequence similarity added in when clustering inside HLA-allele-positive subsets. Repertoires with fewer than 30,000 or more than 120,000 public chains, plus five repertoires with anomalous nucleotide sharing, were excluded from co-occurrence clustering. Drawn from immuneACCESS, this table holds only the in-frame rearrangements with V and J called that TCRdb kept. Clones are partly lost; checked studies trace under half to an unresolved V gene and leave the rest unexplained. V, J and clone size are those of that table, while D and trimming were read from the DNA. The sample contains roughly 150,000 clones, roughly 80% of them found a single time. The ten largest account for about 2.3% of the sample.

The table lists this clone with a few counts. Its antigen is still unknown. No much larger clonotype is one base removed from it; base qualities were not supplied. The cohort consisted of 600 to 700 healthy bone marrow donors. Cohort members were all nominally healthy when sampled, although unrecorded immune exposures were likely present. The donor was CMV seronegative and was included in the group of about 350 seronegative cohort members. A peripheral blood sample was collected from each donor, and TCR beta sequencing was performed on peripheral blood mononuclear cells. Genomic DNA was extracted from the blood cell samples with the Qiagen DNeasy Blood Extraction Kit. The material sequenced was PBMCs. The clonotype originates from a male donor in good health and CMV-seronegative.

The DNA sequence is given as TGTGCCAGCAGCTTAGCGTCGGGTGGAAACACCATATATTTT. Its protein product is CASSLASGGNTIYF. In this chain, TRBV7-6 is recombined with TRBJ1-3; the D gene cannot be resolved reliably. The V end loses 0 bases and the J end loses 3 bases, and a stretch of 6 bases separates them. Looking up the germline V gene yields CDR1 SGHVS and CDR2 FNYEAQ. The CDR3 has 14 amino acids, counting the end cysteine and phenylalanine. The DNA shown is the 42-base CDR3, in frame from base 1.